Below are 27 T cell receptor beta chains sequenced from a single sample in a study of shared clonotypes between healthy human individuals. Only in-frame clones appear in the TCRdb table, and some are missing; sequencing was by immunoSEQ multiplex PCR. The sample comprises about 520,000 clones, approximately 94% of which are singletons, and about 0.068% rests with the top ten. Sequencing was done on a sample of naive CD4+ T cells sorted from blood. Indicated subset: CD45RA+ positively selected. These receptors came from a woman under 40 in good health.

This clone was observed a few times. The chain has TRBV30 and TRBJ1-5; no clear D gene. Germline V gene sequence: CDR1 GTSNPN, CDR2 SVGIG (reference sequence). Trimming removed 0 bases at V and 0 bases at J, with 3 bases between. The CDR3 extends over 13 amino acids. The CDR3 sequence is CAWSVRSNQPQHF. In DNA, the CDR3 is TGTGCCTGGAGTGTACGTAGCAATCAGCCCCAGCATTTT.

The chain combines TRBV2 with TRBJ2-7; no definite D call. Trimming removed 6 bases at V and 2 bases at J, with 5 bases between. Germline loops: CDR1 SNHLY, CDR2 FYNNEI. The CDR3 is 11 amino acids. The CDR3, as DNA: TGTGCCAGCAGGAATACCTACGAGCAGTACTTC. Translating it yields CASRNTYEQYF.

The chain recombines TRBV4-1 with TRBJ2-7; 9 nucleotides agree with TRBD1. The J segment lost 6 bases and the V segment lost 1 base, leaving 4 bases of the junction unmatched. The germline V gene has CDR1 MGHRA and CDR2 YSYEKL. The CDR3 runs to 14 residues. Here the CDR3 reads CASSQVGTGREQYF. The CDR3 nucleotides are TGCGCCAGCAGCCAAGTGGGGACAGGGCGCGAGCAGTACTTC.

The rearrangement joins TRBV9 to TRBJ1-3; D uncertain. This CDR3 region has 13 residues. V lost 1 base and J lost 4, with 6 bases in between. The V gene's germline CDR1 is SGDLS and CDR2 YYNGEE. CDR3 sequence: CASSVPSGNTIYF. CDR3 in DNA: TGTGCCAGCAGCGTACCCTCAGGAAACACCATATATTTT.

The chain joins TRBV14 to TRBJ1-6; D unclear. The CDR3 has 15 amino acids. Germline values: CDR1 SGHDN, CDR2 FVKESK. The V and J ends lost 2 bases and 3 bases respectively, with 8 bases between them. The CDR3 is CASSQLRGYNSPLHF. The CDR3 DNA follows: TGTGCCAGCAGCCAACTCCGGGGCTATAATTCACCCCTCCACTTT.

The chain carries TRBV19 and TRBJ2-7; TRBD2 agrees at 10 bases. The CDR3 loop spans 18 amino acids. The trim removed 3 bases at V and 1 base at J, leaving 12 bases unmatched. Per germline, CDR1 LNHDA and CDR2 SQIVND (reference sequence). CDR3 residues: CASSISGRALVRSYEQYF. In DNA, the CDR3 is TGTGCCAGTAGTATCAGCGGGAGGGCCTTGGTCCGGTCCTACGAGCAGTACTTC.

This chain uses TRBV28 with TRBJ2-7; possibly TRBD1 for D (6 bases). This CDR3 is 15 amino acids long. The V and J ends lost 1 base and 6 bases respectively, with 16 bases between them. Germline CDR1 and CDR2: MDHEN and SYDVKM. The CDR3 protein is CASSLFGTGSGEQYF. CDR3 in DNA: TGTGCCAGCAGTTTATTTGGAACAGGGTCGGGCGAGCAGTACTTC.

For this clone: Distinct nucleotide sequences in the sample also encode this CDR3. The chain carries TRBV7-2 and TRBJ1-1; D perhaps matches TRBD1 (5 bases). The CDR3 is 14 amino acids. The V gene lost 3 bases and the J gene lost 1 base, with 9 bases spanning the gap. Germline V gives CDR1 SGHTA, CDR2 FQGNSA. The CDR3 DNA sequence: TGTGCCAGCAGCTTGGGGGGGAAGAACACTGAAGCTTTCTTT. Its translation is CASSLGGKNTEAFF.

V gene TRBV7-9 combines with J gene TRBJ2-7; D may be TRBD1 or TRBD2 (5 bases each). Deletions cut 4 bases from V and 2 bases from J, with 21 bases between. The germline V gene encodes CDR1 SEHNR and CDR2 FQNEAQ (reference sequence). The CDR3 covers 17 residues. CDR3 sequence: CASSSGRDRRTPYEQYF. CDR3 nucleotides: TGTGCCAGCAGCTCAGGCCGGGACCGCCGTACCCCCTACGAGCAGTACTTC.

This CDR3 is CASSQDGDRDDQPQHF. The CDR3 DNA reads TGCGCCAGCAGCCAAGACGGGGACAGGGATGATCAGCCCCAGCATTTT. V is TRBV4-1 and J is TRBJ1-5, with TRBD1 matching 9 bases. Germline assignment: CDR1 MGHRA and CDR2 YSYEKL. The CDR3 is 16 residues long. Unmatched junction bases numbered 5, after V lost 0 bases and J lost 5 bases.

A remark on this clone: Other DNA sequences in this sample translate to the same CDR3. The J gene is TRBJ1-2, the V gene TRBV6-5; the D gene is possibly TRBD1 (5 bases). This CDR3 spans 13 amino acids. V was shortened by 6 bases and J by 2 bases, with 10 bases between the two germline ends. The germline V gene has CDR1 MNHEY and CDR2 SVGAGI. The CDR3 loop is CASSRDLNYGYTF. The CDR3 nucleotides are TGTGCCAGCAGCCGGGACCTAAACTATGGCTACACCTTC.

The V and J genes are TRBV28 and TRBJ2-7; 7 nucleotides match TRBD1. J gave up 2 bases and V 6 bases, and 10 bases lay outside the gene matches. This CDR3 is 15 amino acids long. CDR1 and CDR2 from the germline V gene are MDHEN and SYDVKM. As DNA, the CDR3 is TGTGCCAGCAGCTTCGACCGACAGGGTCCCTACGAGCAGTACTTC. Translation: CASSFDRQGPYEQYF.

V gene TRBV5-1 combines with J gene TRBJ1-2; a possible D gene is TRBD1 (6 bases). With 3 bases removed from V and 5 bases from J, the gap between germline ends came to 14 bases. The CDR3 runs 14 residues. Germline CDR1 reads SGHRS; CDR2 reads YFSETQ. The CDR3 DNA follows: TGCGCCAGCAGCTCCCCGGGGGCGGCATATGGCTACACCTTC. Translating it yields CASSSPGAAYGYTF.

The chain employs TRBV5-4 and TRBJ2-7; D not resolved. The germline V gene encodes CDR1 SGHNT and CDR2 YYREEE (reference sequence). This CDR3 has 14 residues. The V gene lost 2 bases and the J gene lost 2 bases, with 11 bases spanning the gap. The CDR3 reads CASSFSGGAYEQYF. Here the CDR3 DNA reads TGTGCCAGCAGCTTTTCCGGCGGTGCCTACGAGCAGTACTTC.

This chain links TRBV5-1 with TRBJ2-1, with D perhaps TRBD2 (6 bases). Germline V gene lookup returns CDR1 SGHRS and CDR2 YFSETQ. V dropped 4 bases and J dropped 4 bases, with 18 bases sitting between them. The CDR3 is 16 amino acids. CDR3 residues: CASSIRISGAYNEQFF. The DNA of the CDR3 is TGCGCCAGCAGCATACGGATTAGCGGAGCTTACAATGAGCAGTTCTTC.

The chain employs TRBV11-2 and TRBJ2-5; 9 bases fit TRBD2. This CDR3 has 16 amino acids. Germline V gene sequence: CDR1 SGHAT, CDR2 FQNNGV. The V and J ends lost 3 bases and 1 base, in that order; junction bases with no gene match: 6. The chain's CDR3 is CASSFGAGGPQETQYF. The CDR3 DNA reads TGTGCCAGCAGCTTCGGCGCGGGAGGGCCCCAAGAGACCCAGTACTTC.

The chain is built from TRBV23-1 and TRBJ2-1; maybe TRBD2 (5 bases). TRBV23-1 is designated an ORF whose function remains uncertain. The ends were cut back, 0 bases at V and 8 bases at J, with 11 bases in the middle. The length of the CDR3 is 14 residues. The CDR3 bases are TGCGCCAGCAGTCAATCGACGGGAAGATATGAGCAGTTCTTC. Its translation: CASSQSTGRYEQFF.

V and J are TRBV18 and TRBJ1-5; D unclear. The CDR3 is 15 residues long. Trimming stripped 4 bases from V and 3 bases from J, with 13 bases between. Germline-derived CDR1 and CDR2 are KGHSH and LQKENI. The CDR3 sequence is CASSLDAGNNQPQHF. The CDR3 DNA reads as TGTGCCAGCTCACTTGACGCAGGAAACAATCAGCCCCAGCATTTT.

This chain uses TRBV29-1 with TRBJ2-1; tentative D call: TRBD2 (6 bases). CDR3 length equals 15 residues. Trimming left V 3 bases short and J 9 bases short, with 21 bases between. In germline, CDR1 is SQVTM, CDR2 ANQGSEA. CDR3 sequence (DNA): TGCAGCGTTGATCCGGGAGTAGGGTCCCTTAGTGAGCAGTTCTTC. Its protein is CSVDPGVGSLSEQFF.

This chain joins TRBV19 and TRBJ2-2; D gene ambiguous. CDR3 length: 14 amino acids. Per the germline V gene, CDR1 is LNHDA and CDR2 is SQIVND (reference sequence). The germline V and J ends were trimmed by 7 bases and 4 bases, with 13 bases remaining between them. The CDR3 nucleotides read TGTGCCAGTACCCCAGGACGGGTCACCGGGGAGCTGTTTTTT. This encodes CASTPGRVTGELFF.

This chain joins TRBV28 and TRBJ2-3, with a possible D match to TRBD1 (5 bases). The CDR3 covers 17 residues. Trimming shortened V by 5 bases and J by 0 bases, and 18 bases separated the two germline ends. Germline values: CDR1 MDHEN, CDR2 SYDVKM. CDR3 in DNA: TGTGCCAGCAGTCCCCCACGGACACTCTCAAGCACAGATACGCAGTATTTT. Translated, it gives CASSPPRTLSSTDTQYF.

The CDR3: CASTFQSNQPQHF. CDR3 DNA sequence: TGTGCCAGCACCTTTCAGAGTAATCAGCCCCAGCATTTT. This rearrangement joins TRBV28 to TRBJ1-5; no clear D gene. Per the germline V gene, CDR1 is MDHEN and CDR2 is SYDVKM. CDR3 size: 13 residues. V lost 7 bases and J 4 bases, leaving 11 bases between the germline ends.

This chain connects TRBV11-3 to TRBJ2-7; 9 bases align to TRBD1. This CDR3 is built from 15 residues. The V gene end was trimmed by 7 bases and the J gene end by 1 base; junction bases not matched to a gene: 8. Germline-derived CDR1 and CDR2 are SGHNT and YENEEA. CDR3 amino acids: CASTTSGQGSYEQYF. The DNA for the CDR3 is TGTGCCAGCACCACGTCTGGACAGGGGTCCTACGAGCAGTACTTC.

The V call is TRBV13, the J call TRBJ2-7; D assignment may be TRBD1 or TRBD2 (6 bases each). The germline V gene has CDR1 PRHDT and CDR2 FYEKMQ (reference sequence). CDR3 size: 15 residues. The V and J ends lost 5 bases and 5 bases respectively, with 19 bases between them. The CDR3 DNA sequence: TGTGCCAGCAGCCTAAAACAGGGACTCCCTGACGAGCAGTACTTC. As protein: CASSLKQGLPDEQYF. Full variable domain (missing parts from reference TRBV13 and TRBJ2-7): AAGVIQSPRHLIKEKRETATLKCYPIPRHDTVYWYQQGPGQDPQFLISFYEKMQSDKGSIPDRFSAQQFSDYHSELNMSSLELGDSALYFCASSLKQGLPDEQYFGPGTRLTVT.

The J gene is TRBJ2-7, the V gene TRBV6-1; 8 bases map to TRBD1. The CDR3 totals 15 residues. Losses at the gene ends were 4 bases for V and 3 bases for J; bases not matched to a gene: 8. Germline V gives CDR1 MNHNS, CDR2 SASEGT. The chain's CDR3 is CASSAGQGLRYEQYF. The CDR3 coding sequence is TGTGCCAGCAGTGCCGGACAGGGCCTACGCTACGAGCAGTACTTC.

This clone was recorded once. The chain is built from TRBV29-1 and TRBJ1-1, with 7 bases that match TRBD1. V lost 5 bases, J lost 1 base, and 4 bases stayed unmatched. The CDR3 loop spans 13 amino acids. Germline V gene lookup returns CDR1 SQVTM and CDR2 ANQGSEA. The CDR3 region is CSVRAGGNTEAFF. CDR3 DNA sequence: TGCAGCGTTAGGGCAGGGGGGAACACTGAAGCTTTCTTT.

The chain uses TRBV5-4 and TRBJ2-5; D unclear. The CDR3 is 14 amino acids. Per germline, CDR1 SGHNT and CDR2 YYREEE (reference sequence). V was cut by 3 bases and J by 6 bases, with 15 bases left in between. As DNA, the CDR3 is TGTGCCAGCAGCTCTCCCGCTAGGGTGCAGACCCAGTACTTC. This sequence encodes CASSSPARVQTQYF.